This T cell receptor (beta chain) was recorded in a study of tumor-infiltrating lymphocytes in oesophageal squamous cell carcinoma (dated by TCRdb to the mid-2010s). Comment on this clonotype: Its antigen has not been determined. No much larger clone is present one base from it, and per-base qualities are unavailable.

Trimming costs V 4 bases and J 6 bases, and their ends lie 17 bases apart. The CDR3 goes from the cysteine to the phenylalanine over 15 residues. CDR3 DNA is the only sequence kept; it has 45 bases, read in frame from the first base. Sequences SGHTA (CDR1) and FQGTGA (CDR2) are obtained from the germline V gene. The receptor library was made with PCR. Sequencer: Illumina HiSeq 2000. The public reads were reanalyzed by TCRdb: fastp trimming at Q25, MiXCR alignment, in-frame beta chains only. Every distinct CDR3 protein forms one entry, paired with its most common genes and DNA. This sample holds about 15,000 distinct CDR3 sequences; around half were observed only once. The top ten constitute roughly two fifths of the sample.

Sequencing input: esophageal tumor tissue. This sequence originates from a female donor with esophageal squamous cell carcinoma. This chain joins TRBV7-3 to TRBJ2-3; TRBD2 might be the D gene, on 6 matching bases. The CDR3 in this case is CASSSHSSAGDTQYF. The nucleotide sequence reads TGTGCCAGCAGCTCCCATTCCAGCGCGGGGGATACGCAGTATTTT.